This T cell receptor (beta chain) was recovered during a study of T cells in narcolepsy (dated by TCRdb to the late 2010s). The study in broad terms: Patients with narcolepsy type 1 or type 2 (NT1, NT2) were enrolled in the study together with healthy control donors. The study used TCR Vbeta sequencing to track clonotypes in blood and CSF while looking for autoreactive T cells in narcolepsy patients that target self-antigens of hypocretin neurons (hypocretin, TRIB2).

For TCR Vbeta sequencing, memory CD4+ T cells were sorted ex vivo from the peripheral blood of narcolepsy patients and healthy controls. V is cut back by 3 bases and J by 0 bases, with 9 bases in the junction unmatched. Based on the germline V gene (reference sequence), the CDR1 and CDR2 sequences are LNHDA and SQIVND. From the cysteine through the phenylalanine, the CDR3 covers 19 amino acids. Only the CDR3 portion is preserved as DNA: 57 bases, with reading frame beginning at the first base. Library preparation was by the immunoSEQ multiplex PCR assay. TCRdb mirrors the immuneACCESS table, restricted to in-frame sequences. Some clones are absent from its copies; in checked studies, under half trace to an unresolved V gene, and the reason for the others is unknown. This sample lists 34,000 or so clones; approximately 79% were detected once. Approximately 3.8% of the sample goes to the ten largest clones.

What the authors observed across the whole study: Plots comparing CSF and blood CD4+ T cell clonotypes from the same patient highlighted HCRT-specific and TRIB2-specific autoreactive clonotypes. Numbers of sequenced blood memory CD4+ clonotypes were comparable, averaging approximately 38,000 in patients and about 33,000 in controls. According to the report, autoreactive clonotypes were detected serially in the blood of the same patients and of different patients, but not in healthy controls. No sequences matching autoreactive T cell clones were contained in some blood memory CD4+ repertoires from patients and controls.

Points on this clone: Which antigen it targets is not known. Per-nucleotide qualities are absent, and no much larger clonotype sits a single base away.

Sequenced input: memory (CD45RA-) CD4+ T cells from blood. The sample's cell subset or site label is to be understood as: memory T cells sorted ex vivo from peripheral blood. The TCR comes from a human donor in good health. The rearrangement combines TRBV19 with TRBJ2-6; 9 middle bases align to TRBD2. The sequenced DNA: TGTGCCAGTAGTATTGCGGCTAGCGGGATGATCTCTGGGGCCAACGTCCTGACTTTC. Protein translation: CASSIAASGMISGANVLTF.